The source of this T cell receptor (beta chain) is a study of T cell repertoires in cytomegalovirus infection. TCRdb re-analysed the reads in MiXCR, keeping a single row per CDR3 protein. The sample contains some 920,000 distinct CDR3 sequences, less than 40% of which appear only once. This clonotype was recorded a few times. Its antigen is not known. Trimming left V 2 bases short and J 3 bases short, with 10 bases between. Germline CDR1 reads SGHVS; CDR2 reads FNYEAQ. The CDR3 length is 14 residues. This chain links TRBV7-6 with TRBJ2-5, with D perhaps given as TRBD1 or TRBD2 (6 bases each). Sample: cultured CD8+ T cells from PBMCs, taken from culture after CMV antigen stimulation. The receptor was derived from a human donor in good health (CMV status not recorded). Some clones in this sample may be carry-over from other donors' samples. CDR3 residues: CASSLRGQEETQYF. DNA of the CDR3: TGTGCCAGCAGCTTACGGGGGCAGGAAGAGACCCAGTACTTC.